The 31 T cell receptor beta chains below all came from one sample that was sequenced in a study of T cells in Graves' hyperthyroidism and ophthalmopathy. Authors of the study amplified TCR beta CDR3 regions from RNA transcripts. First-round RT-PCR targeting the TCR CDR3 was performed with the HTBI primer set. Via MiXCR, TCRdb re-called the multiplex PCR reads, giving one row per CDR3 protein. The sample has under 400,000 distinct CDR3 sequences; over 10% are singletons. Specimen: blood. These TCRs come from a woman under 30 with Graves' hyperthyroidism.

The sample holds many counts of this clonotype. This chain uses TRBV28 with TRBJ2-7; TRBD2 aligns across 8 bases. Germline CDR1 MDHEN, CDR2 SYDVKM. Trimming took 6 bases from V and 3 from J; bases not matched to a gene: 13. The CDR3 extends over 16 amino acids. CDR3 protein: CASSPSLAGGGYEQYF. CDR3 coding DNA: TGTGCCAGCAGCCCCTCTCTTGCGGGGGGCGGCTACGAGCAGTACTTC.

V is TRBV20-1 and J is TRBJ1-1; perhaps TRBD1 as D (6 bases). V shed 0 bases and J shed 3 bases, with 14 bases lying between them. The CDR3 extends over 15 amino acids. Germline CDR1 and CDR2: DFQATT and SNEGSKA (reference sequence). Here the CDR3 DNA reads TGCAGTGCTAGAGATTCCGGCCAGGGGTACACTGAAGCTTTCTTT. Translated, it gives CSARDSGQGYTEAFF.

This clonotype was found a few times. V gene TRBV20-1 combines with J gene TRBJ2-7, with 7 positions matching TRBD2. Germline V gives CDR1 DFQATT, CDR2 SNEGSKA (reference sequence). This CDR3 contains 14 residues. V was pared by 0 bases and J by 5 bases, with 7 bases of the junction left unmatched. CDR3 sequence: CSAREGGGFDEQYF. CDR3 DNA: TGCAGTGCTAGAGAGGGGGGAGGGTTCGACGAGCAGTACTTC.

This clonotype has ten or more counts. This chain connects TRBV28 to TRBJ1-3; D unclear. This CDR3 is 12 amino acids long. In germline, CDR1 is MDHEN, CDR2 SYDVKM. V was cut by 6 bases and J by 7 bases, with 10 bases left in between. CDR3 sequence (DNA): TGTGCCAGCAGCCCAAGGACCAACACCATATATTTT. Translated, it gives CASSPRTNTIYF.

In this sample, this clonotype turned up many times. The CDR3 region is CASSQPGLAFEQYF. CDR3 DNA sequence: TGTGCCAGCAGCCAACCGGGACTAGCTTTCGAGCAGTACTTC. This chain links TRBV3-1 with TRBJ2-7, with 9 positions matching TRBD2. Trimming at V came to 2 bases and at J to 6 bases, leaving 5 bases not matched to a gene. This CDR3 contains 14 residues. Germline V gives CDR1 LGHDT, CDR2 YNNKEL (reference sequence).

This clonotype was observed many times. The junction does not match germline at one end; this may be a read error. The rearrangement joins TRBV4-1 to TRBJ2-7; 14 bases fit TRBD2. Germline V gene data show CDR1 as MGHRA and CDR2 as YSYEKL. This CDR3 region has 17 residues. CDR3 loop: CASSPLGTSGSSNEQYF. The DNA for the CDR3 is TGCGCCAGCAGCCCTCTTGGGACTAGCGGGAGCTCCAACGAGCAGTACTTC.

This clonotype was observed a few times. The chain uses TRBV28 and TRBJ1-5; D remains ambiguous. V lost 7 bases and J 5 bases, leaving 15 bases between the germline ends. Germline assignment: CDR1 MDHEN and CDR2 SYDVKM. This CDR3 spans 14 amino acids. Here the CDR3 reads CASTPGPIHQPQHF. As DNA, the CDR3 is TGTGCCAGCACACCTGGGCCAATACATCAGCCCCAGCATTTT.

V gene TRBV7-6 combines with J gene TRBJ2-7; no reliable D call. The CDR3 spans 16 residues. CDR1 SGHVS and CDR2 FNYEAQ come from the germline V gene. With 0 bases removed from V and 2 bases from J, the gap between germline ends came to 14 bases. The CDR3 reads CASSLAVNAAAYEQYF. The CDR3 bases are TGTGCCAGCAGCTTAGCCGTAAACGCGGCGGCCTACGAGCAGTACTTC. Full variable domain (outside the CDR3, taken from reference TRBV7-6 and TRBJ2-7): GAGVSQSPRYKVTKRGQDVALRCDPISGHVSLYWYRQALGQGPEFLTYFNYEAQQDKSGLPNDRFSAERPEGSISTLTIQRTEQRDSAMYRCASSLAVNAAAYEQYFGPGTRLTVT.

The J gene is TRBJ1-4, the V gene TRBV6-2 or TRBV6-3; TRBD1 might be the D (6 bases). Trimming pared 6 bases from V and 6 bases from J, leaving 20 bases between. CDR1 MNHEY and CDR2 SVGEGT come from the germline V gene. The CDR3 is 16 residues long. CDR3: CASSPPPQGRYEKLFF. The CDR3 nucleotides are TGTGCCAGCAGCCCCCCCCCGCAGGGGCGCTATGAAAAACTGTTTTTT.

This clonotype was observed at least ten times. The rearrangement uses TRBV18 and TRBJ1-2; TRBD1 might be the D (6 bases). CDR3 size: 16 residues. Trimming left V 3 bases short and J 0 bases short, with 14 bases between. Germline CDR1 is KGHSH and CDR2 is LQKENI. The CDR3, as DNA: TGTGCCAGCTCACCGCACGGGACATTGACTAACTATGGCTACACCTTC. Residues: CASSPHGTLTNYGYTF.

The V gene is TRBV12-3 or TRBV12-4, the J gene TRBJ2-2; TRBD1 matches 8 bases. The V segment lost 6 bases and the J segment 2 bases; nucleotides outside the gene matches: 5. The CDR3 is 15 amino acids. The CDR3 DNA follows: TGTGCCAGCAGCCTTACAGGGGGAAACACCGGGGAGCTGTTTTTT. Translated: CASSLTGGNTGELFF.

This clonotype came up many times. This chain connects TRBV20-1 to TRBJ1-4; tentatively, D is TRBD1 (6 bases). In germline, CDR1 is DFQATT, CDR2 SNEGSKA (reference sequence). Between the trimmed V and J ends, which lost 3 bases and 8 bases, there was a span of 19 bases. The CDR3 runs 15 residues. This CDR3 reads CSASPAGDTEEKLFF. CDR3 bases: TGCAGTGCTAGTCCAGCCGGGGACACAGAGGAAAAACTGTTTTTT.

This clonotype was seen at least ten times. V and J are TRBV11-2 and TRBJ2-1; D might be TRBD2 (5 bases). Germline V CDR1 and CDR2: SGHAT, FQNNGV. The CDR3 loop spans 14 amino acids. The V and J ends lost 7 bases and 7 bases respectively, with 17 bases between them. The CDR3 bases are TGTGCCAGCAACGTTTTCGGGATGAGGAATGAGCAGTTCTTC. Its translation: CASNVFGMRNEQFF.

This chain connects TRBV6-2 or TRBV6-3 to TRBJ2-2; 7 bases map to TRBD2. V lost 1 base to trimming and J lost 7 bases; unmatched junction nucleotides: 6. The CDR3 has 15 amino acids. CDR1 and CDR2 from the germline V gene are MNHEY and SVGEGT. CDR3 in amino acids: CASSYLGREGGELFF. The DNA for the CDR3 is TGTGCCAGCAGTTACTTGGGGAGGGAGGGCGGGGAGCTGTTTTTT.

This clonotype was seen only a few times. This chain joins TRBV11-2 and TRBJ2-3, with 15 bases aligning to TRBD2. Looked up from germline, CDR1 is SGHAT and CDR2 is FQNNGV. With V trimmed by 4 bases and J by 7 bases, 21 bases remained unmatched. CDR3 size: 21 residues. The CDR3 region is CASSSLRGRTSGGGLGNTQYF. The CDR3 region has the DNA TGTGCCAGCAGCTCCCTCAGGGGGCGGACTAGCGGGGGGGGACTCGGTAATACGCAGTATTTT.

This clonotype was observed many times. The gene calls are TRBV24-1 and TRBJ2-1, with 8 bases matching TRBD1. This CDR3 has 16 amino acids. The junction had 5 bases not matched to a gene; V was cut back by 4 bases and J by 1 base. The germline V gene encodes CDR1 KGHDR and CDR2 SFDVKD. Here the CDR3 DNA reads TGTGCCACCAGTGAATCGACAGGGGCGTCCTACAATGAGCAGTTCTTC. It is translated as CATSESTGASYNEQFF.

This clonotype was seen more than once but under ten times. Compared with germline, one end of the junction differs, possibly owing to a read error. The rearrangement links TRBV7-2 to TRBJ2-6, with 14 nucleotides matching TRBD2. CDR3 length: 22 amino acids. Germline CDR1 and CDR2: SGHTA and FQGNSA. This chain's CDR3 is CASSLARTSGRPGASGANVLAF. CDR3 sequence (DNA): TGTGCCAGCAGCTTAGCTAGGACTAGCGGGAGGCCTGGGGCCTCCGGGGCCAACGTCCTGGCTTTC.

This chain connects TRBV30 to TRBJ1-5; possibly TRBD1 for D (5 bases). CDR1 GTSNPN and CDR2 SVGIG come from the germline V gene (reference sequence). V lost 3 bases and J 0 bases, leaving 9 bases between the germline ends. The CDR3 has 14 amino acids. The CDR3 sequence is CAWRSQASNQPQHF. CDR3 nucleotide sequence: TGTGCCTGGAGATCACAGGCTAGCAATCAGCCCCAGCATTTT.

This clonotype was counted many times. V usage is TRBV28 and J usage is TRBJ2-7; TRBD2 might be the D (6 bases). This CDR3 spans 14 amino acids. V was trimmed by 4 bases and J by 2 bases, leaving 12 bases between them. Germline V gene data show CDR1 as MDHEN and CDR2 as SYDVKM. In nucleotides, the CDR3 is TGTGCCAGCAGTTCCGGGACTTTCACCTACGAGCAGTACTTC. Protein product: CASSSGTFTYEQYF.

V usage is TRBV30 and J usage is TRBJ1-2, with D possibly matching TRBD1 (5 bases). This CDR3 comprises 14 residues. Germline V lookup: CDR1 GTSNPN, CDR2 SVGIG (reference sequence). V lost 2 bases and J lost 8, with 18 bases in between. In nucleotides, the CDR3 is TGTGCCTGGAGTCTCGACAGCCTCCCGCGGGGCTACACCTTC. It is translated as CAWSLDSLPRGYTF.

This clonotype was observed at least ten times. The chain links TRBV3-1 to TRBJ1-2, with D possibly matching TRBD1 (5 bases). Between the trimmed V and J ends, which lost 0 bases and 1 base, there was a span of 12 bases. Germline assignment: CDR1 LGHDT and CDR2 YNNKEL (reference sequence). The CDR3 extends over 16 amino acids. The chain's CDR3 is CASSQDLGPFNYGYTF. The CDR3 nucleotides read TGTGCCAGCAGCCAAGATCTGGGGCCTTTTAACTATGGCTACACCTTC.

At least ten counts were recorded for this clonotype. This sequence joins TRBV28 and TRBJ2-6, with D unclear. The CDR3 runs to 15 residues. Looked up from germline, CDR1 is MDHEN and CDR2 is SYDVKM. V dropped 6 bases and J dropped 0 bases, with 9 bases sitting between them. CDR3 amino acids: CASRQGASGANVLTF. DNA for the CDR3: TGTGCCAGCAGGCAAGGCGCCTCTGGGGCCAACGTCCTGACTTTC.

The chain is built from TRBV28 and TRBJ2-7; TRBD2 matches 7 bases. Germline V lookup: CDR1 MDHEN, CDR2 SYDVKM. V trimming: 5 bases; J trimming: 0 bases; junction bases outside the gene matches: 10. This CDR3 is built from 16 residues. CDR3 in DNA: TGTGCCAGCAGTAAACCATCCCGGGACTACTCCTACGAGCAGTACTTC. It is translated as CASSKPSRDYSYEQYF.

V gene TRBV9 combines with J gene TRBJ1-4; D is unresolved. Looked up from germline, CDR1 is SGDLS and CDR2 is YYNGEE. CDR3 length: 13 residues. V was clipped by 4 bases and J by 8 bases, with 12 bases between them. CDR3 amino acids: CASSPQTGEKLFF. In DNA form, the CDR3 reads TGTGCCAGCAGCCCCCAGACGGGGGAAAAACTGTTTTTT.

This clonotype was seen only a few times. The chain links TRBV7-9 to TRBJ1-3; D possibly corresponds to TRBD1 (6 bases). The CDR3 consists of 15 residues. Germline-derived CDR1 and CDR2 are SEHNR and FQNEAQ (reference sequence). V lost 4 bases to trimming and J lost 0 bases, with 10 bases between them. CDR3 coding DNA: TGTGCCAGCAGCTCGATCAGGGGCTCTGGAAACACCATATATTTT. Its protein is CASSSIRGSGNTIYF.

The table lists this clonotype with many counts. This CDR3 is CSARGRGAGGITDTQYF. DNA for the CDR3: TGCAGTGCTAGAGGTCGAGGAGCGGGGGGCATCACAGATACGCAGTATTTT. The V gene is TRBV20-1, the J gene TRBJ2-3; 9 nucleotides line up with TRBD2. CDR1 DFQATT and CDR2 SNEGSKA come from the germline V gene (reference sequence). Unmatched junction bases numbered 10, after V lost 1 base and J lost 2 bases. CDR3 length equals 17 residues.

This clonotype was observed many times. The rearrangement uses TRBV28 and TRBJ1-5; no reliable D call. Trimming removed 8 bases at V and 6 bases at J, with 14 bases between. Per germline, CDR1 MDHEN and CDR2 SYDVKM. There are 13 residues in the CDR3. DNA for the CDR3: TGTGCCAGCGCCTCCGACGGGGTTCAGCCCCAGCATTTT. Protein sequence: CASASDGVQPQHF.

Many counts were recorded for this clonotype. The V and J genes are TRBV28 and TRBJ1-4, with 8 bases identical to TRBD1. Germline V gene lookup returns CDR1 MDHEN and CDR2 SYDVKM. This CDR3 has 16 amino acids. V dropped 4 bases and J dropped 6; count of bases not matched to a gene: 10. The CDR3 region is CASSWARTGSHEKLFF. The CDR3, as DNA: TGTGCCAGCAGTTGGGCCCGGACAGGGTCGCATGAAAAACTGTTTTTT.

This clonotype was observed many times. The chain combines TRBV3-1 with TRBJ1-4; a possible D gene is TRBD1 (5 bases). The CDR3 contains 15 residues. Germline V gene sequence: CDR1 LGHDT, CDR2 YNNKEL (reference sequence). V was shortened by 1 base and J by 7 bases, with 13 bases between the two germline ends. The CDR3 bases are TGTGCCAGCAGCCAAGGGTGGGGGAGTGGTGAAAAACTGTTTTTT. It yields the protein CASSQGWGSGEKLFF.

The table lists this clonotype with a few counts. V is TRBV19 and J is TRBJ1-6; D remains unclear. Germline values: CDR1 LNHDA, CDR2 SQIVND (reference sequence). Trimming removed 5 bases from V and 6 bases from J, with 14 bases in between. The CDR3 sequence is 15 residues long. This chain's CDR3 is CASSVEEGPNSPLHF. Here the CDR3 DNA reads TGTGCCAGTAGTGTGGAAGAAGGCCCTAATTCACCCCTCCACTTT.

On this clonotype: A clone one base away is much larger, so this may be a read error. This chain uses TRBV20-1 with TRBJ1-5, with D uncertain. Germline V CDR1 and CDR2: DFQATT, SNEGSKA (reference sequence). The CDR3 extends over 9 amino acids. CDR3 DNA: TGCGGTGCTGGGGTACCCCAGCATTTT. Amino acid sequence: CGAGVPQHF.